This T cell receptor beta chain was recorded in a study of cytomegalovirus exposure and HLA in healthy donors. Both 60 Vbeta primers and 13 Jbeta primers went into the PCR. Assay: immunoSEQ multiplex PCR; the TCRdb copy retains only in-frame clones and omits some. The sample has 150,000 to 200,000 clones; around 62% are singletons. The germline CDR1 and CDR2 sequences are SGHTA and FQGNSA. V was shortened by 5 bases and J by 1 base, with 13 bases between the two germline ends. This CDR3 is built from 15 residues. General study points: The authors later found most CMV-associated TCR beta chains appeared HLA-restricted.

Regarding this clone: Its antigen is currently unknown.

The chain carries TRBV7-2 and TRBJ2-3, with a weak D call TRBD1 (6 bases). Source material: PBMCs. This TCR was sampled from a middle-aged man in good health and CMV-seronegative. CDR3 coding DNA: TGTGCCAGCAGCCCTTGGGACACACGCACAGATACGCAGTATTTT. Protein: CASSPWDTRTDTQYF.